This T cell receptor (beta chain) is drawn from a study of cytomegalovirus exposure and HLA in healthy donors. Background on the study: The 120 or so validation repertoires used the same platform as the 550 to 750 first-cohort repertoires, a later analysis reported.

A note on this clone: The antigen is undetermined.

General observations from the study: The study recorded over 150 TCR beta chains that were cytomegalovirus-associated. The classifier, whose performance was assessed in both the original and validation cohorts, reportedly diagnosed cytomegalovirus status with high specificity and sensitivity.

The assay was immunoSEQ multiplex PCR, and TCRdb's table has in-frame clones only and misses some. The sample shows about 98,000 clones, about 90% of them seen only once. Germline loops: CDR1 LNHDA, CDR2 SQIVND (reference sequence). The V segment lost 6 bases and the J segment 5 bases; nucleotides outside the gene matches: 13. The CDR3 contains 16 residues. The chain uses TRBV19 and TRBJ2-7, with 10 bases aligning to TRBD1. This receptor was taken from a man aged 18 to 35 in good health and CMV-seropositive. Sequenced sample: PBMCs. In nucleotides, the CDR3 is TGTGCCAGTAGCCCAGGGGGGACAGGGGATTCGGACGAGCAGTACTTC. This codes for CASSPGGTGDSDEQYF.